The 27 T cell receptor beta chains below come from one sample, sequenced in a study of shared clonotypes between healthy human individuals. Profiled with immunoSEQ multiplex PCR; TCRdb holds only in-frame clones, not every one. Counted here are approximately 2.4 million clones, 90% to 97% occurring once; the ten biggest clones make up about 0.13%. The sequenced material came from naive CD4+ T cells sorted from blood. Subset: CD45RA+ positively selected. The source is a young man in good health.

The chain uses TRBV6-6 and TRBJ1-1, with D maybe TRBD1 (5 bases). Trimming removed 6 bases from V and 7 bases from J, with 15 bases in between. This CDR3 is built from 13 residues. Germline loops: CDR1 MNHNY, CDR2 SVGAGI (reference sequence). This CDR3 is CASRGVEFNEAFF. In DNA, the CDR3 is TGTGCCAGCAGAGGGGTAGAATTTAATGAAGCTTTCTTT.

The chain recombines TRBV6-5 with TRBJ1-1; TRBD1 agrees at 8 bases. V dropped 4 bases and J dropped 1; count of bases not matched to a gene: 5. The germline V gene has CDR1 MNHEY and CDR2 SVGAGI. This CDR3 is built from 15 residues. For the CDR3, the DNA is TGTGCCAGCAGTTCCAGGGGGCCGAGGAACACTGAAGCTTTCTTT. This codes for CASSSRGPRNTEAFF.

There are a few counts of this clone. The chain is built from TRBV18 and TRBJ1-5; no reliable D call. CDR1 KGHSH and CDR2 LQKENI come from the germline V gene. The V end lost 3 bases, the J end lost 4 bases, and 10 bases lay between the germline ends. CDR3 length: 14 amino acids. In nucleotides, the CDR3 is TGTGCCAGCTCACCTGATGGCTTTAATCAGCCCCAGCATTTT. Residues: CASSPDGFNQPQHF. Combining the CDR3 with reference TRBV18 and TRBJ1-5 gives the whole variable domain NAGVMQNPRHLVRRRGQEARLRCSPMKGHSHVYWYRQLPEEGLKFMVYLQKENIIDESGMPKERFSAEFPKEGPSILRIQQVVRGDSAAYFCASSPDGFNQPQHFGDGTRLSIL.

V usage is TRBV28 and J usage is TRBJ2-7; TRBD1 aligns across 7 bases. J gave up 2 bases and V 7 bases, and 11 bases lay outside the gene matches. Germline values: CDR1 MDHEN, CDR2 SYDVKM. The CDR3 is 15 residues long. CDR3 region: CASTSPPGQTYEQYF. The DNA for the CDR3 is TGTGCCAGCACCTCTCCTCCGGGACAGACCTACGAGCAGTACTTC.

This sequence joins TRBV18 and TRBJ2-2; the D is unclear. Germline values: CDR1 KGHSH, CDR2 LQKENI. Trimming took off 2 bases at V and 6 bases at J, with 16 bases between the two ends. The CDR3 is 16 amino acids. The CDR3 sequence: CASSPYGVQIAGELFF. The CDR3 nucleotides read TGTGCCAGCTCACCATACGGTGTACAGATCGCCGGGGAGCTGTTTTTT.

V gene TRBV9 combines with J gene TRBJ1-2; maybe TRBD1 (5 bases). Germline V gives CDR1 SGDLS, CDR2 YYNGEE. CDR3 size: 13 residues. V was trimmed by 6 bases and J by 4 bases, leaving 13 bases between them. DNA of the CDR3: TGTGCCAGCACTGGGCAGGGAACCTATGGCTACACCTTC. This translates into CASTGQGTYGYTF.

The CDR3 coding sequence is TGTGCCAGCAGTATCTCCGGGACAGTGGCGGAGCAGTACTTC. Translation: CASSISGTVAEQYF. The chain couples TRBV6-5 to TRBJ2-7; 7 bases line up with TRBD1. CDR1 is MNHEY, CDR2 SVGAGI, per germline. The CDR3 totals 14 residues. V dropped 5 bases and J dropped 7; count of bases not matched to a gene: 11.

The chain is built from TRBV28 and TRBJ1-4; TRBD1 might be the D (6 bases). The germline V gene encodes CDR1 MDHEN and CDR2 SYDVKM. Trimming pared 8 bases from V and 15 bases from J, leaving 16 bases between. The length of the CDR3 is 11 residues. The CDR3 reads CASADSTYMFF. The CDR3, as DNA: TGTGCCAGCGCGGACAGTACGTATATGTTTTTT.

This chain links TRBV6-1 with TRBJ1-2; the D is unclear. The CDR3 has 12 residues. Germline values: CDR1 MNHNS, CDR2 SASEGT. V was trimmed by 3 bases and J by 5 bases, leaving 7 bases between them. The DNA for the CDR3 is TGTGCCAGCAGTGACCTGGCGTATGGCTACACCTTC. This gives the protein CASSDLAYGYTF.

V and J are TRBV7-2 and TRBJ1-3, with D perhaps matching TRBD1 (6 bases). From germline, CDR1 is SGHTA and CDR2 FQGNSA. The CDR3 consists of 18 residues. V lost 6 bases, J lost 3 bases, and 24 bases lay in between. CDR3 residues: CASRPRGGRGFGGNTIYF. CDR3 DNA: TGTGCCAGCAGACCACGTGGGGGCAGGGGTTTTGGTGGAAACACCATATATTTT.

The genes are TRBV2 and TRBJ1-1, with a possible D match to TRBD1 (5 bases). Per germline, CDR1 SNHLY and CDR2 FYNNEI. The CDR3 runs 14 residues. Deletions cut 1 base from V and 4 bases from J, with 10 bases between. The CDR3 DNA is TGTGCCAGCAGTGAAGGTTTGGGGGTCACTGAAGCTTTCTTT. Its translation is CASSEGLGVTEAFF.

This clone appeared once. The chain employs TRBV29-1 and TRBJ2-1; 10 nucleotides line up with TRBD2. CDR3 size: 14 residues. Germline lookup yields CDR1 SQVTM and CDR2 ANQGSEA. Trimming at V came to 1 base and at J to 8 bases, leaving 5 bases not matched to a gene. For the CDR3, the DNA is TGCAGCGTTGAAGGGCTAGCGGGAGTCTATGAGCAGTTCTTC. It is translated as CSVEGLAGVYEQFF.

This chain links TRBV28 with TRBJ1-2, with TRBD1 identical over 8 bases. The CDR3 has 14 amino acids. Germline values: CDR1 MDHEN, CDR2 SYDVKM. The trim removed 5 bases at V and 8 bases at J, leaving 10 bases unmatched. For the CDR3, the DNA is TGTGCCAGCAGTCCCTCCGACAGGGGTAACGGCTACACCTTC. It yields the protein CASSPSDRGNGYTF.

This clone showed up just a few times. The same CDR3 can be traced to other DNA sequences in this sample. J is TRBJ2-2 and V is TRBV5-1; TRBD1 agrees at 7 bases. CDR1 is SGHRS and CDR2 is YFSETQ in the germline V gene. With V trimmed by 4 bases and J by 5 bases, 8 bases remained unmatched. This CDR3 has 15 amino acids. The CDR3 loop is CASSSTGTATGELFF. For the CDR3, the DNA is TGCGCCAGCAGCAGCACCGGGACAGCGACCGGGGAGCTGTTTTTT.

V and J are TRBV5-1 and TRBJ1-5; tentatively, D is TRBD1 (5 bases). CDR3 length: 15 residues. The germline V gene encodes CDR1 SGHRS and CDR2 YFSETQ. Trimming removed 1 base from V and 7 bases from J, with 15 bases in between. The CDR3, as DNA: TGCGCCAGCAGCTTGTGGGCAGGGACGGGACAGCCCCAGCATTTT. Its translation: CASSLWAGTGQPQHF.

This rearrangement joins TRBV10-3 to TRBJ2-3; a possible D gene is TRBD2 (5 bases). Germline loops: CDR1 ENHRY, CDR2 SYGVKD. V was cut by 7 bases and J by 1 base, with 9 bases left in between. The CDR3 has 13 amino acids. CDR3 sequence reads: CAITSRGTDTQYF. For the CDR3, the DNA is TGTGCCATCACTTCGCGGGGCACAGATACGCAGTATTTT.

The chain uses TRBV7-3 and TRBJ2-6; D uncertain. The germline gives CDR1 SGHTA, CDR2 FQGTGA. Trimming took off 5 bases at V and 1 base at J, with 6 bases between the two ends. The CDR3 is made up of 14 amino acids. The CDR3 region is CASSVQSGANVLTF. The CDR3 nucleotides are TGTGCCAGCAGCGTTCAATCTGGGGCCAACGTCCTGACTTTC.

This chain uses TRBV4-1 with TRBJ2-3, with D perhaps given as TRBD1 or TRBD2 (5 bases each). This CDR3 spans 17 amino acids. V lost 0 bases, J lost 4 bases, and 17 bases lay in between. Germline V lookup: CDR1 MGHRA, CDR2 YSYEKL. CDR3 residues: CASSQDSRIGGADTQYF. The CDR3 nucleotides read TGCGCCAGCAGCCAAGATTCCCGAATTGGGGGTGCAGATACGCAGTATTTT.

The V and J genes are TRBV25-1 and TRBJ2-7; D possibly uses TRBD1 or TRBD2 (6 bases each). The CDR3 covers 12 residues. Germline lookup yields CDR1 MGHDK and CDR2 SYGVNS. Trimming stripped 7 bases from V and 5 bases from J, with 12 bases between. The CDR3 DNA follows: TGTGCCAGCACCAGGGGAGGCAACGAGCAGTACTTC. This codes for CASTRGGNEQYF.

This clone was seen once. The genes are TRBV19 and TRBJ2-5; TRBD1 aligns across 8 bases. Germline V gene sequence: CDR1 LNHDA, CDR2 SQIVND (reference sequence). The CDR3 extends over 13 amino acids. Germline trimming cut 9 bases from V and 1 base from J; bases unmatched to any gene: 4. CDR3 bases: TGTGCCAGCAACAGGGGGTCCCAAGAGACCCAGTACTTC. Translated: CASNRGSQETQYF.

This chain joins TRBV30 and TRBJ2-4; 7 bases are a match to TRBD1. This CDR3 is 13 amino acids long. Trimming took 5 bases from V and 3 from J; bases not matched to a gene: 4. Germline V lookup: CDR1 GTSNPN, CDR2 SVGIG (reference sequence). This CDR3 reads CAWSQGLKNIQYF. The CDR3 DNA reads as TGTGCCTGGTCACAGGGGCTCAAAAACATTCAGTACTTC.

The rearrangement links TRBV4-3 to TRBJ1-2; D perhaps matches TRBD1 (5 bases). The CDR3 is 15 residues long. Germline lookup yields CDR1 LGHNA and CDR2 YSLEER. V was shortened by 4 bases and J by 4 bases, with 16 bases between the two germline ends. The CDR3 coding sequence is TGCGCCAGCAGCCGAACCGGGACCGACTCCTATGGCTACACCTTC. Amino acids: CASSRTGTDSYGYTF.

This chain joins TRBV9 and TRBJ2-2, with D perhaps matching TRBD1 (6 bases). The CDR3 runs 15 residues. V was shortened by 4 bases and J by 6 bases, with 16 bases between the two germline ends. Per germline, CDR1 SGDLS and CDR2 YYNGEE. The CDR3 loop is CASSRNPGQSGELFF. The CDR3 DNA reads TGTGCCAGCAGCCGCAACCCTGGACAGTCCGGGGAGCTGTTTTTT. Looking up the rest from reference TRBV9 and TRBJ2-2 gives the full variable domain: DSGVTQTPKHLITATGQRVTLRCSPRSGDLSVYWYQQSLDQGLQFLIQYYNGEERAKGNILERFSAQQFPDLHSELNLSSLELGDSALYFCASSRNPGQSGELFFGEGSRLTVL.

In this sample, this clone turned up once. CDR3 coding DNA: TGTGCCAGTAGTACCCGGGACGGTTTCTACGAGCAGTACTTC. It specifies CASSTRDGFYEQYF. The chain employs TRBV19 and TRBJ2-7; D might be TRBD1 or TRBD2, each matching 5 bases. The length of the CDR3 is 14 residues. V was cut by 4 bases and J by 3 bases, with 13 bases left in between. Germline V gene sequence: CDR1 LNHDA, CDR2 SQIVND (reference sequence).

The chain recombines TRBV5-1 with TRBJ2-5; TRBD2 is a possible D gene (6 bases). V lost 4 bases to trimming and J lost 2 bases, with 12 bases between them. Looked up from germline, CDR1 is SGHRS and CDR2 is YFSETQ. The CDR3 totals 14 residues. This CDR3 is CASSGGRRQETQYF. The CDR3 DNA reads as TGCGCCAGCAGCGGAGGGCGGAGACAAGAGACCCAGTACTTC. Full variable domain (remainder filled in from reference TRBV5-1 and TRBJ2-5): KAGVTQTPRYLIKTRGQQVTLSCSPISGHRSVSWYQQTPGQGLQFLFEYFSETQRNKGNFPGRFSGRQFSNSRSEMNVSTLELGDSALYLCASSGGRRQETQYFGPGTRLLVL.

With respect to this clone: The same CDR3 arises from other DNA sequences in this sample as well. The chain is built from TRBV5-4 and TRBJ2-5, with TRBD2 matching over 10 bases. Germline loops: CDR1 SGHNT, CDR2 YYREEE (reference sequence). The CDR3 spans 16 residues. J was trimmed by 1 base and V by 0 bases; bases with no gene match: 3. The CDR3: CASSLAASGGQETQYF. The CDR3 bases are TGTGCCAGCAGCTTGGCGGCTAGCGGGGGCCAAGAGACCCAGTACTTC. The full variable domain, with the rest looked up from reference TRBV5-4 and TRBJ2-5, is ETGVTQSPTHLIKTRGQQVTLRCSSQSGHNTVSWYQQALGQGPQFIFQYYREEENGRGNFPPRFSGLQFPNYSSELNVNALELDDSALYLCASSLAASGGQETQYFGPGTRLLVL.

The chain combines TRBV25-1 with TRBJ1-4; D remains unclear. Trimming stripped 5 bases from V and 5 bases from J, with 3 bases between. This CDR3 has 11 amino acids. Germline-derived CDR1 and CDR2 are MGHDK and SYGVNS. CDR3 DNA sequence: TGTGCCAGCAGTAGGAATGAAAAACTGTTTTTT. It codes for CASSRNEKLFF.